These 9 T cell receptor beta chains share one sample of origin, sequenced in a study of control samples from healthy donors and cancer patients. Data came from immunoSEQ multiplex PCR; TCRdb stores just in-frame clones and leaves some out. The sample yields 50,000 to 65,000 clones, 91% seen once. Material: PBMCs. The source of these receptors is a man aged 25 to 40 with colorectal cancer.

J is TRBJ2-1 and V is TRBV9; no clear D. Trimming removed 0 bases from V and 0 bases from J, with 7 bases in between. The CDR3 is 15 residues long. Per germline, CDR1 SGDLS and CDR2 YYNGEE. The CDR3 sequence: CASSVGTNSYNEQFF. The DNA for the CDR3 is TGTGCCAGCAGCGTAGGCACTAACTCCTACAATGAGCAGTTCTTC.

The sample holds a few counts of this clone. The chain has TRBV4-3 and TRBJ2-7; D not certain. Looked up from germline, CDR1 is LGHNA and CDR2 is YSLEER. With 0 bases removed from V and 2 bases from J, the gap between germline ends came to 14 bases. This CDR3 is built from 16 residues. CDR3 nucleotide sequence: TGCGCCAGCAGCCAAGAGTATGAGACGGTCGCCTACGAGCAGTACTTC. The encoded protein is CASSQEYETVAYEQYF.

This clone was seen only a few times. The chain has TRBV6-5 and TRBJ2-1; D assignment may be TRBD1 or TRBD2 (6 bases each). The CDR3 is 16 amino acids. In germline, CDR1 is MNHEY, CDR2 SVGAGI. V lost 2 bases to trimming and J lost 4 bases, with 15 bases between them. CDR3 protein: CASSYRGRMGYNEQFF. The CDR3 nucleotides are TGTGCCAGCAGTTACCGGGGGCGTATGGGATACAATGAGCAGTTCTTC.

The sample holds a few counts of this clone. The chain uses TRBV6-6 and TRBJ1-2; maybe TRBD1 (6 bases). The V end lost 4 bases, the J end lost 8 bases, and 23 bases lay between the germline ends. The CDR3 extends over 16 amino acids. Per germline, CDR1 MNHNY and CDR2 SVGAGI (reference sequence). CDR3 protein: CASSSNPRGGHLGYTF. CDR3 in DNA: TGTGCCAGCAGTTCTAACCCCCGGGGGGGCCATTTAGGCTACACCTTC.

This clone was detected only once. This chain connects TRBV6-5 to TRBJ1-2; 7 nucleotides line up with TRBD1. The J segment lost 4 bases and the V segment lost 6 bases, leaving 8 bases of the junction unmatched. CDR3 length: 14 residues. Germline V gives CDR1 MNHEY, CDR2 SVGAGI. The CDR3 spells CASRPQGGLYGYTF. The CDR3 DNA reads TGTGCCAGCAGACCCCAGGGGGGCCTCTATGGCTACACCTTC.

The chain uses TRBV5-1 and TRBJ1-6, with D hard to call. CDR3 size: 15 residues. CDR1 and CDR2 from the germline V gene are SGHRS and YFSETQ. V lost 5 bases, J lost 4 bases, and 13 bases lay in between. The CDR3 coding sequence is TGCGCCAGCAGGTGGGCGAGAACATATAATTCACCCCTCCACTTT. It is translated as CASRWARTYNSPLHF.

This clone was picked up a small number of times. The rearrangement uses TRBV29-1 and TRBJ2-7, with TRBD1 as a possible D gene (6 bases). Germline CDR1 and CDR2: SQVTM and ANQGSEA. The V end lost 4 bases, the J end lost 2 bases, and 9 bases lay between the germline ends. There are 12 residues in the CDR3. Here the CDR3 DNA reads TGCAGCGTTGGGACAGACACCTACGAGCAGTACGTC. It is translated as CSVGTDTYEQYV.

The CDR3 region has the DNA TGTGCCAGCTGGACTGGAAACTATGGCTACACCTTC. Translation: CASWTGNYGYTF. The genes are TRBV12-3 or TRBV12-4 and TRBJ1-2; D remains ambiguous. This CDR3 is built from 12 residues. Trimming removed 8 bases at V and 2 bases at J, with 9 bases between.

The rearrangement uses TRBV6-5 and TRBJ1-3, with TRBD1 as a possible D gene (5 bases). The V gene's germline CDR1 is MNHEY and CDR2 SVGAGI. V lost 6 bases and J 8 bases, leaving 14 bases between the germline ends. CDR3 size: 13 residues. The CDR3 DNA is TGTGCCAGCAGGGGGGGTCGCGGAGACACCATATATTTT. The encoded protein is CASRGGRGDTIYF.